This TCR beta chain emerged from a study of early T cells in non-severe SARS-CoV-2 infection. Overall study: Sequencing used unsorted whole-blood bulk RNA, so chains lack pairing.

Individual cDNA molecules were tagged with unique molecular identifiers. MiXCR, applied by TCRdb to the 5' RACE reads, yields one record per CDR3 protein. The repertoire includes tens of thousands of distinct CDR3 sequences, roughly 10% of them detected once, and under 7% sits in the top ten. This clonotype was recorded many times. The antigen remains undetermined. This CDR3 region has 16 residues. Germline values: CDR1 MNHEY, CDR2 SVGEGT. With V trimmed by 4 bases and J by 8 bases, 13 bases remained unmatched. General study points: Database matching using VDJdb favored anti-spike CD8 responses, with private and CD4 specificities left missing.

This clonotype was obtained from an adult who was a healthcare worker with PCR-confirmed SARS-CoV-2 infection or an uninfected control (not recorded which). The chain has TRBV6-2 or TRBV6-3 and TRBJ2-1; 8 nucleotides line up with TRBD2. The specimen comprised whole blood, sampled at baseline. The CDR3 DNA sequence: TGTGCCAGCAGTTCTCTCCGGACTAGCTCGAGCTATGAGCAGTTCTTC. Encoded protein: CASSSLRTSSSYEQFF.